This T cell receptor beta chain was identified in a study of blood T cell repertoires in COVID-19. Study as a whole: Some COVID-19 samples were acute and others convalescent; all came from the United States, Italy and Spain. T cells, B-cell-depleted T cells, or PBMCs supplied cDNA or gDNA.

Methods used by the authors: For nucleated cells, counts were estimated from reference gene primer amplification. This table comes from immunoSEQ multiplex PCR, and its TCRdb copy is limited to in-frame clones, with some not included. The DNA was the basis for D and trimming; V, J and clone size are from that table. Of 310,000 or so clones listed, roughly 89% are singletons. Germline assignment: CDR1 MNHEY and CDR2 SMNVEV (reference sequence). The CDR3 spans 16 residues. The V segment lost 5 bases and the J segment 3 bases; nucleotides outside the gene matches: 12. This chain links TRBV27 with TRBJ2-7; TRBD1 agrees at 8 bases. The sample comprised PBMCs or T cells enriched from blood (not recorded which). This clonotype was sampled from a woman aged 18-29 years who had recovered from COVID-19. The CDR3 spells CASSRPRTGSGYEQYF. The CDR3 region has the DNA TGTGCCAGCAGTCGACCGAGGACAGGGTCAGGCTACGAGCAGTACTTC.